The present T cell receptor beta chain was sequenced within a study of blood T cell repertoires in COVID-19. Study summary: The origin of the acute and convalescent COVID-19 samples was the United States, Italy and Spain. The analysed material was cDNA or gDNA that came from T cells, B-cell-depleted T cells, or PBMCs.

Original handling: Counts of nucleated cells, estimated from reference gene primer amplification, were obtained. TCRdb's table, derived via immunoSEQ multiplex PCR, lists solely in-frame clones and lacks some. The D gene and trimming were derived from the DNA, and the V and J assignments and clone size from that table. The sample shows 110,000 or so clones, about 85% of them seen only once. The CDR3 runs to 13 residues. Trimming cost V 6 bases and J 1 base, with 7 bases left between them. Per germline, CDR1 LNHDA and CDR2 SQIVND (reference sequence). The sample taken for sequencing was peripheral blood. The chain employs TRBV19 and TRBJ1-5; D ambiguous. The receptor was isolated from a man between 35 and 55 years old with acute or convalescent COVID-19. CDR3 sequence reads: CASSPVSNQPQHF. CDR3 nucleotide sequence: TGTGCCAGTAGCCCCGTCAGCAATCAGCCCCAGCATTTT.